Below are 3 T cell receptor beta chains sequenced from a single sample in a study of CD8 T cells in ankylosing spondylitis. TCRdb recomputed calls from the 5' RACE reads with MiXCR, one row per CDR3 protein. The sample has 250,000 to 350,000 distinct CDR3 sequences; about 20% are singletons. Material: blood, either unsorted or a sorted T cell fraction (not recorded which). The receptors shown here come from a male donor with ankylosing spondylitis or in good health (not recorded which).

Only a few counts were recorded for this clonotype. This sequence joins TRBV5-1 and TRBJ1-1; the D gene is possibly TRBD1 (5 bases). The CDR3 length is 13 residues. V lost 1 base and J lost 8, with 12 bases in between. The V gene's germline CDR1 is SGHRS and CDR2 YFSETQ. The CDR3 sequence is CASSLTGAEEAFF. CDR3 nucleotides: TGCGCCAGCAGCTTGACAGGCGCCGAAGAAGCTTTCTTT.

V is TRBV7-2 and J is TRBJ2-6, with D perhaps matching TRBD1 (5 bases). The germline CDR1 and CDR2 sequences are SGHTA and FQGNSA. Deletions cut 5 bases from V and 2 bases from J, with 13 bases between. This CDR3 contains 16 residues. The CDR3 region has the DNA TGTGCCAGCAGCCCTCAGGGTGGTGCTGGGGCCAACGTCCTGACTTTC. Protein product: CASSPQGGAGANVLTF.

This clonotype was recorded at least ten times. A read error may produce the germline difference seen at one junction end. The rearrangement joins TRBV3-1 to TRBJ2-3; 7 bases match TRBD2. The germline gives CDR1 LGHDT, CDR2 YNNKEL (reference sequence). This CDR3 has 14 residues. CDR3 nucleotides: TGCGCCAGCAGCCAAGCGGGGAGCACAGATACGCAGTATTTT. Residues: CASSQAGSTDTQYF.